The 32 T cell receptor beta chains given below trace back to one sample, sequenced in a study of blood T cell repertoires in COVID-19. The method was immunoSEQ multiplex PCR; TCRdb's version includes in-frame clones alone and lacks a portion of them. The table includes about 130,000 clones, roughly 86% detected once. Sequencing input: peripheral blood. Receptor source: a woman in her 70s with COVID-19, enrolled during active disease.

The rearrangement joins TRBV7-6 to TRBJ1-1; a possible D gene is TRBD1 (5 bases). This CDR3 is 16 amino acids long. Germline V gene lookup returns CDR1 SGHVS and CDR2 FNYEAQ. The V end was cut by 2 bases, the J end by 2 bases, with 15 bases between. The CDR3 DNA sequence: TGTGCCAGCAGCTTATTGGGGGGTGGGGGTAACACTGAAGCTTTCTTT. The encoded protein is CASSLLGGGGNTEAFF. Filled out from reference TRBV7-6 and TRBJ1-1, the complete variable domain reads GAGVSQSPRYKVTKRGQDVALRCDPISGHVSLYWYRQALGQGPEFLTYFNYEAQQDKSGLPNDRFSAERPEGSISTLTIQRTEQRDSAMYRCASSLLGGGGNTEAFFGQGTRLTVV.

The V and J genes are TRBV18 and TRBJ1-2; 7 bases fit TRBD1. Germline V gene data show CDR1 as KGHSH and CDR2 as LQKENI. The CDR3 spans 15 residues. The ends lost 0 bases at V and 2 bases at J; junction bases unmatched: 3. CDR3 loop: CASSPPGTENYGYTF. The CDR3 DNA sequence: TGTGCCAGCTCACCACCCGGGACAGAAAACTATGGCTACACCTTC. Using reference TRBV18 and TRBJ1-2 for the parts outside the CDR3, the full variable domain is NAGVMQNPRHLVRRRGQEARLRCSPMKGHSHVYWYRQLPEEGLKFMVYLQKENIIDESGMPKERFSAEFPKEGPSILRIQQVVRGDSAAYFCASSPPGTENYGYTFGSGTRLTVV.

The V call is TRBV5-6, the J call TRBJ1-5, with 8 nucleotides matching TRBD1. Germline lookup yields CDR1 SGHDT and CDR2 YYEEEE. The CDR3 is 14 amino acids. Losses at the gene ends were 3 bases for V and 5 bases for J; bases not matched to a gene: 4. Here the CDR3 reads CASSSMDRDQPQHF. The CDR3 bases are TGTGCCAGCAGCTCGATGGACAGGGATCAGCCCCAGCATTTT.

In DNA form, the CDR3 reads TGTGCCAGCAGCACGAGACAGTCGGCGAATGAAAAACTGTTTTTT. It translates to CASSTRQSANEKLFF. The chain uses TRBV21-1 and TRBJ1-4; the D call in the table, TRBD1, was not verified against the DNA. TRBV21-1 is deemed a pseudogene. CDR3 length equals 15 residues.

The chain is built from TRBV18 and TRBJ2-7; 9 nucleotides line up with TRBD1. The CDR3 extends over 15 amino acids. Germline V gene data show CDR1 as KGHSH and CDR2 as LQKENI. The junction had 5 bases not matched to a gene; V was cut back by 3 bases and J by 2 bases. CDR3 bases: TGTGCCAGCTCACCTAGGGGACAGGGCGCCTACGAGCAGTACTTC. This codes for CASSPRGQGAYEQYF.

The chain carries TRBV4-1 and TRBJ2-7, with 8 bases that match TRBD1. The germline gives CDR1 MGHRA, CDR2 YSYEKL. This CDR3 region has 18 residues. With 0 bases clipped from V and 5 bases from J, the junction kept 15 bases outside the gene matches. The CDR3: CASSQELAGGPFVDEQYF. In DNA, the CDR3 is TGCGCCAGCAGCCAAGAATTAGCAGGGGGCCCTTTCGTTGACGAGCAGTACTTC.

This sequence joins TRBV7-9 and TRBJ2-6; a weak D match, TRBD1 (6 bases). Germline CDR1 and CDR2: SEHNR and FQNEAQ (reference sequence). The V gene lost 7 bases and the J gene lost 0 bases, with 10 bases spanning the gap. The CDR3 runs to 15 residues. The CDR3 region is CASTTDSSGANVLTF. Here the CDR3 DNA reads TGTGCCAGCACGACGGACAGCTCTGGGGCCAACGTCCTGACTTTC.

CDR3 coding DNA: TGTGCCAGCAGCGTAGATTTTGGGGTCGGGGGGACAGATACGCAGTATTTT. Translated, it gives CASSVDFGVGGTDTQYF. This chain uses TRBV9 with TRBJ2-3; 7 positions agree with TRBD2. The CDR3 contains 17 residues. V was clipped by 0 bases and J by 3 bases; unmatched bases: 10. Germline V gene data show CDR1 as SGDLS and CDR2 as YYNGEE.

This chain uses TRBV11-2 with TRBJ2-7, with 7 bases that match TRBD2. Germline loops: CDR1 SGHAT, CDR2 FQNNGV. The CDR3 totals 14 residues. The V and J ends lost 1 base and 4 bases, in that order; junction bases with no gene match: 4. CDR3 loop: CASSLGGGGYEQYF. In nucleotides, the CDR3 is TGTGCCAGCAGCTTAGGCGGGGGAGGATACGAGCAGTACTTC.

The CDR3 sequence: CASSQGSGLAGENEQFF. In DNA, the CDR3 is TGCGCCAGCAGCCAAGGGTCAGGGCTAGCGGGGGAGAATGAGCAGTTCTTC. The rearrangement joins TRBV4-1 to TRBJ2-1; 10 nucleotides align to TRBD2. CDR1 is MGHRA and CDR2 is YSYEKL in the germline V gene. CDR3 length: 17 amino acids. J was trimmed by 7 bases and V by 1 base; bases with no gene match: 10.

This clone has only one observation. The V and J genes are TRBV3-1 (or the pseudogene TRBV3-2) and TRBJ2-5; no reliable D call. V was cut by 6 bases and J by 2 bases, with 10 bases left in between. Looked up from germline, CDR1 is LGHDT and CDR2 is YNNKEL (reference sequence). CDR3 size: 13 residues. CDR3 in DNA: TGTGCCAGCAGTAACTCCTATCAAGAGACCCAGTACTTC. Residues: CASSNSYQETQYF.

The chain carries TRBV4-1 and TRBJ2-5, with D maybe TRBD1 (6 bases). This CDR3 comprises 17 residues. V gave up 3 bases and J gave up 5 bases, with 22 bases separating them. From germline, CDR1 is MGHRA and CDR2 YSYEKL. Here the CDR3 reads CASSHDLLLPGEETQYF. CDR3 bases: TGCGCCAGCAGCCACGACCTCCTACTTCCAGGGGAGGAGACCCAGTACTTC.

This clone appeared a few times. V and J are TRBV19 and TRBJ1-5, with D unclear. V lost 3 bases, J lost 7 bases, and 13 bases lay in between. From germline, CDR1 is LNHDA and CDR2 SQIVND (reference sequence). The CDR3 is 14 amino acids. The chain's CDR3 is CASSMAAGGQPQHF. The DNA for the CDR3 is TGTGCCAGTAGTATGGCAGCAGGTGGACAGCCCCAGCATTTT.

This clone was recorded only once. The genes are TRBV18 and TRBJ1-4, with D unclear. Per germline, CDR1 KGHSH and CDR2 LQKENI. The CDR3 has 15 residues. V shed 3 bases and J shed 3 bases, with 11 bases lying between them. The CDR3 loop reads CASSPREGPNEKLFF. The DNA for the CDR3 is TGTGCCAGCTCACCTCGAGAGGGCCCTAATGAAAAACTGTTTTTT.

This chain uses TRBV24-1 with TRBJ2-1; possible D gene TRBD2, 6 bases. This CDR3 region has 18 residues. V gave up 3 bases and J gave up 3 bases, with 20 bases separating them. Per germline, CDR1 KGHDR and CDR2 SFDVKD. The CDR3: CATSDASGASAGYNEQFF. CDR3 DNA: TGTGCCACCAGTGATGCGAGTGGGGCTAGCGCGGGCTACAATGAGCAGTTCTTC.

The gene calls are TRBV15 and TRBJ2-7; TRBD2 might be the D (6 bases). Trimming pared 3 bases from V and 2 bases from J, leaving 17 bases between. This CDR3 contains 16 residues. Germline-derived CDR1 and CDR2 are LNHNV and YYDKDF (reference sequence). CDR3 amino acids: CATSRYPGEPPYEQYF. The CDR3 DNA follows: TGTGCCACCAGCAGGTACCCGGGGGAGCCCCCCTACGAGCAGTACTTC.

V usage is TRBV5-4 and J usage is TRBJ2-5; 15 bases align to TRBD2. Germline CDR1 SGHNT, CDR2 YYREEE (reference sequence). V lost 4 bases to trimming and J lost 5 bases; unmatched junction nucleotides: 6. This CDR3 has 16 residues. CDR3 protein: CASSRTSGGAGETQYF. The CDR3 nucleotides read TGTGCCAGCAGCCGGACTAGCGGGGGGGCCGGGGAGACCCAGTACTTC.

Written as DNA, the CDR3 is TGTGCCAGCAGCGCCGACAGGCACAATCAGCCCCAGCATTTT. Translation gives CASSADRHNQPQHF. V usage is TRBV9 and J usage is TRBJ1-5; perhaps TRBD1 as D (6 bases). With 3 bases removed from V and 3 bases from J, the gap between germline ends came to 10 bases. CDR3 length equals 14 residues. Germline V CDR1 and CDR2: SGDLS, YYNGEE.

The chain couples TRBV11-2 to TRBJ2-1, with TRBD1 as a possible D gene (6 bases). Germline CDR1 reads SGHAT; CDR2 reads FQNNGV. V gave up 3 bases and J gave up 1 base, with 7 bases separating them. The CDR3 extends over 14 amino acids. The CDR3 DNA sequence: TGTGCCAGCAGCTTGCAGGGGTCCTACAATGAGCAGTTCTTC. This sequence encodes CASSLQGSYNEQFF.

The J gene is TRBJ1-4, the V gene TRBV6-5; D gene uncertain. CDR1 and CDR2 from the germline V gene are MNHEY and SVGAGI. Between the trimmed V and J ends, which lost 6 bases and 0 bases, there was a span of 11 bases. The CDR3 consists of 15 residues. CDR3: CASRGSGATNEKLFF. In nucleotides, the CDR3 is TGTGCCAGCAGAGGGAGCGGGGCAACTAATGAAAAACTGTTTTTT.

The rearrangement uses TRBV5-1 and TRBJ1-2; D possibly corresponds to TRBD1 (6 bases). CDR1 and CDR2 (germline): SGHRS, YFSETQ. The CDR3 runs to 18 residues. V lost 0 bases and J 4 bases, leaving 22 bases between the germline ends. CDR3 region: CASSLELNRGADIYGYTF. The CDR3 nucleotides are TGCGCCAGCAGCTTGGAACTTAACCGGGGGGCCGATATCTATGGCTACACCTTC.

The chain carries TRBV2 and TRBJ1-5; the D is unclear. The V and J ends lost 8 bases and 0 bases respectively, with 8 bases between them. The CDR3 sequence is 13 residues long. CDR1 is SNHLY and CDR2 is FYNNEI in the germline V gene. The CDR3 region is CASEHDSNQPQHF. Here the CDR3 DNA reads TGTGCCAGCGAACATGATAGCAATCAGCCCCAGCATTTT.

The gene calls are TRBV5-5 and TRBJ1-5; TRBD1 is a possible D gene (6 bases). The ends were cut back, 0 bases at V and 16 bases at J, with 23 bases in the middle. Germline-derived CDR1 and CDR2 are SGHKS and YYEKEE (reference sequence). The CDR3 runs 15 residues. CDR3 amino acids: CASSLVPGQSYMTHF. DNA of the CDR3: TGTGCCAGCAGCTTGGTCCCGGGACAAAGTTACATGACCCATTTT.

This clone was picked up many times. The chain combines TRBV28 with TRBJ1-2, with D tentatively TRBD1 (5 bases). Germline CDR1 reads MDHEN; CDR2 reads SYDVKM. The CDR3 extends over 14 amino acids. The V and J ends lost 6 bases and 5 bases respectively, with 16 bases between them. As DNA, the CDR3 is TGTGCCAGCAGCCTACTGGGGGGTAGTTATGGCTACACCTTC. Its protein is CASSLLGGSYGYTF.

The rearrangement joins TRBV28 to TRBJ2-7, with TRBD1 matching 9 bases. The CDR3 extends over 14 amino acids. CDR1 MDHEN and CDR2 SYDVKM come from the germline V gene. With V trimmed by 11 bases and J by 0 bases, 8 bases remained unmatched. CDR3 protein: CAGSGTGSSYEQYF. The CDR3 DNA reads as TGTGCCGGATCCGGGACAGGGAGCTCCTACGAGCAGTACTTC.

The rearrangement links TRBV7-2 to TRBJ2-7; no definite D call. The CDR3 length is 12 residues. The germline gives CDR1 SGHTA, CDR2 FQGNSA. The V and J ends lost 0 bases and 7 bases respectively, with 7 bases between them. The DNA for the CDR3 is TGTGCCAGCAGCTTAGCCACGCGGGAGCAGTACTTC. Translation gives CASSLATREQYF.

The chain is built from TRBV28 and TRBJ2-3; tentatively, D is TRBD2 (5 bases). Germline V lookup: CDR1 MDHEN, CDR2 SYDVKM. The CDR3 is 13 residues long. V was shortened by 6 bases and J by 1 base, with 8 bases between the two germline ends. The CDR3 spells CASSSGGTDTQYF. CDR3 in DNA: TGTGCCAGCAGCTCCGGGGGCACAGATACGCAGTATTTT.

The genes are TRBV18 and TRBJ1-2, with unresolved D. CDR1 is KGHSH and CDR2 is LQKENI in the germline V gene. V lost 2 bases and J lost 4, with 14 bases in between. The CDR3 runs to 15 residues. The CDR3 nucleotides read TGTGCCAGCTCACCATCCGGGATAGATATCTATGGCTACACCTTC. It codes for CASSPSGIDIYGYTF.

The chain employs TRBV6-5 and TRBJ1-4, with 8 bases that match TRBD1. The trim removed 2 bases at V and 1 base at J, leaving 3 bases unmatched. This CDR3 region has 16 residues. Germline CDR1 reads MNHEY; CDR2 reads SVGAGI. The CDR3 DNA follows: TGTGCCAGCAGTTACGGGACAGGCGGAACTAATGAAAAACTGTTTTTT. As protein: CASSYGTGGTNEKLFF.

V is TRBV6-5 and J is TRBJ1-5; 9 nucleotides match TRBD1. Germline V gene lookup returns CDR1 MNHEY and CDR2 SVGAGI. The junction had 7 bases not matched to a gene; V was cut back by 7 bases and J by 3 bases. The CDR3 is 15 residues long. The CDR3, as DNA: TGTGCCAGCAATCCGGGACAGGGAAACAATCAGCCCCAGCATTTT. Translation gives CASNPGQGNNQPQHF.

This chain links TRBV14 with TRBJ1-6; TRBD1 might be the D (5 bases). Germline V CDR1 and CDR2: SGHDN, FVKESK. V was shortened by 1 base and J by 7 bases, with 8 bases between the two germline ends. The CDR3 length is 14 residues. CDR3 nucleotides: TGTGCCAGCAGCCAAGTCTCAGGGAATTCACCCCTCCACTTT. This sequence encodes CASSQVSGNSPLHF.

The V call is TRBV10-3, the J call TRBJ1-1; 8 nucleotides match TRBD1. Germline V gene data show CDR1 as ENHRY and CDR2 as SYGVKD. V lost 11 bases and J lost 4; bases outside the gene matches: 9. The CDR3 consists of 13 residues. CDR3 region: CAYSQGAGTEAFF. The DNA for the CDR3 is TGTGCCTACAGTCAGGGGGCCGGCACTGAAGCTTTCTTT.